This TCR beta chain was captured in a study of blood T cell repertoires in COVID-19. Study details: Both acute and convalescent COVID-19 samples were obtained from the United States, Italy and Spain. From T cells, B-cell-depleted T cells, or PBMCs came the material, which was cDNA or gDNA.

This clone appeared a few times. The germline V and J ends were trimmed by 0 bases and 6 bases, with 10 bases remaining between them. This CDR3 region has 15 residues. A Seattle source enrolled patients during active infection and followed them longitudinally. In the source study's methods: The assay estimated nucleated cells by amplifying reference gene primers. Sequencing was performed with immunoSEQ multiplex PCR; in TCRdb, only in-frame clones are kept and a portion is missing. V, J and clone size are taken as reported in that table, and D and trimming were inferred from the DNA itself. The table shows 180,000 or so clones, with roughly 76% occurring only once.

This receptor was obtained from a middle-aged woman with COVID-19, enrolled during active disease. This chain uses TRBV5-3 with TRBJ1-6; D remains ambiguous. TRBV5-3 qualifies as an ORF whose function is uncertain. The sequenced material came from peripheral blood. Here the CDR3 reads CARSLEQVGNSPLHF. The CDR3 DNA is TGTGCCAGAAGCTTGGAGCAGGTCGGTAATTCACCCCTCCACTTT.